A selection of T cell receptor beta chains follows, all from one sample in a study of control samples from healthy donors and cancer patients. This table comes from immunoSEQ multiplex PCR, and its TCRdb copy is limited to in-frame clones, with some not included. The sample carries about 120,000 clones, nearly 95% recorded once. Sequenced input: blood. The receptor set was obtained from a man in his thirties or forties in good health. Both conserved end residues are part of each CDR3. D genes are given only for firm matches. Rows may omit the clone size; those that give it use once, few, many or a size class.

TRBV9	NA	TRBJ1-1	NA	CASSAEERTGNTEAFF	TGTGCCAGCAGCGCCGAGGAAAGGACGGGAAACACTGAAGCTTTCTTT
TRBV6-5	NA	TRBJ1-2	NA	CASSYSSGGGRGYTF	TGTGCCAGCAGTTACTCGAGCGGGGGGGGGCGCGGCTACACCTTC
TRBV2	NA	TRBJ2-1	NA	CAGSDGVGNEQFF	TGTGCCGGTTCGGACGGCGTCGGCAATGAGCAGTTCTTC
TRBV4-1	NA	TRBJ1-2	NA	CASSGPANYGYTF	TGCGCCAGCAGCGGGCCAGCGAACTATGGCTACACCTTC
TRBV5-5	NA	TRBJ1-1	NA	CASSPGTAKTTEAFF	TGTGCCAGCAGCCCCGGGACGGCGAAGACCACTGAAGCTTTCTTT
TRBV11-3	NA	TRBJ2-1	NA	CASSSRPGGEQFF	TGTGCCAGCAGCTCCCGTCCTGGTGGTGAGCAGTTCTTC
TRBV5-1	NA	TRBJ2-7	NA	CASRFRTDEQYF	TGCGCCAGCAGATTCCGGACGGACGAGCAGTACTTC
TRBV7-9	TRBD1	TRBJ1-2	NA	CASSSFSTGTGYTF	TGTGCCAGCAGCTCCTTTTCGACAGGGACCGGCTACACCTTC
TRBV7-9	TRBD2	TRBJ2-1	NA	CASSPKVGGVYNEQFF	TGTGCCAGCAGCCCCAAGGTCGGGGGGGTATACAATGAGCAGTTCTTC
TRBV28	NA	TRBJ2-2	NA	CASFLSGGGGELFF	TGTGCCAGCTTTCTCTCCGGGGGTGGCGGGGAGCTGTTTTTT
TRBV19	NA	TRBJ1-1	NA	CASSRSLNTEAFF	TGTGCCAGTAGTCGTTCCCTGAACACTGAAGCTTTCTTT
TRBV2	NA	TRBJ2-3	NA	CASSELRGDTQYF	TGTGCCAGCAGTGAATTGCGGGGCGATACGCAGTATTTT
TRBV7-2	NA	TRBJ2-5	NA	CASSLAVGQETQYF	TGTGCCAGCAGCTTAGCGGTCGGACAAGAGACCCAGTACTTC
TRBV9	NA	TRBJ1-4	NA	CASSVGRNNEKLFF	TGTGCCAGCAGCGTGGGCAGGAATAATGAAAAACTGTTTTTT
TRBV6-5	NA	TRBJ1-6	NA	CASSYRLLSNNSPLHF	TGTGCCAGCAGTTACCGGTTACTGAGCAATAATTCACCCCTCCACTTT
TRBV6-4	NA	TRBJ1-1	once	CASSVEQNTEAFF	TGTGCCAGCAGTGTTGAGCAGAACACTGAAGCTTTCTTT
TRBV9	NA	TRBJ1-2	NA	CASSGKTGSQGEDDYGYTF	TGTGCCAGCAGCGGTAAAACGGGCTCACAGGGAGAAGACGACTATGGCTACACCTTC
TRBV5-1	TRBD1	TRBJ2-1	NA	CASSPGDRGEGEQFF	TGCGCCAGCAGCCCGGGGGACAGGGGCGAGGGTGAGCAGTTCTTC
TRBV5-1	NA	TRBJ2-3	NA	CASSLELGVRDTQYF	TGCGCCAGCAGCTTGGAGCTCGGGGTGAGAGATACGCAGTATTTT
TRBV4-1	NA	TRBJ1-4	NA	CASSPGREKLFF	TGCGCCAGCAGCCCCGGGAGGGAAAAACTGTTTTTT
TRBV2	NA	TRBJ1-2	NA	CASTEEGYGYTF	TGTGCCAGCACCGAGGAGGGGTATGGCTACACCTTC
TRBV28	NA	TRBJ2-1	NA	CASSYPGLLNEQFF	TGTGCCAGCAGTTATCCGGGCCTCCTCAATGAGCAGTTCTTC
TRBV14	NA	TRBJ1-1	NA	CASSQERGRNTEAFF	TGTGCCAGCAGCCAAGAACGGGGACGGAACACTGAAGCTTTCTTT
TRBV7-6	NA	TRBJ2-5	NA	CASSPTNRAGGGETQYF	TGTGCCAGCAGCCCTACCAACAGGGCAGGGGGGGGAGAGACCCAGTACTTC
TRBV5-1	NA	TRBJ1-3	NA	CASSLDSYSGNTIYF	TGCGCCAGCAGCTTGGATTCCTACTCTGGAAACACCATATATTTT
TRBV21-1	NA	TRBJ1-2	NA	CASSKLTPGGVLNYGYTF	TGTGCCAGCAGCAAACTGACCCCGGGGGGGGTGCTTAACTATGGCTACACCTTC
TRBV28	NA	TRBJ2-3	once	CASSLYPISGTDTQYF	TGTGCCAGCAGTTTATACCCCATTTCGGGCACAGATACGCAGTATTTT
TRBV6-5	TRBD1	TRBJ1-5	NA	CASSRTGNSNQPQHF	TGTGCCAGCAGCCGGACAGGTAATAGCAATCAGCCCCAGCATTTT
TRBV11-2	NA	TRBJ2-3	NA	CASKVEDTQYF	TGTGCCAGCAAGGTCGAAGATACGCAGTATTTT
TRBV9	NA	TRBJ2-1	once	CASSGTPGNEQFF	TGTGCCAGCAGCGGGACTCCGGGCAATGAGCAGTTCTTC
TRBV19	TRBD1	TRBJ1-6	NA	CASRLQGINSPLHF	TGTGCCAGTAGGTTACAGGGGATTAATTCACCCCTCCACTTT
TRBV2	TRBD1	TRBJ1-4	NA	CASSAADRGEKLFF	TGTGCCAGCAGTGCAGCAGACAGGGGGGAAAAACTGTTTTTT